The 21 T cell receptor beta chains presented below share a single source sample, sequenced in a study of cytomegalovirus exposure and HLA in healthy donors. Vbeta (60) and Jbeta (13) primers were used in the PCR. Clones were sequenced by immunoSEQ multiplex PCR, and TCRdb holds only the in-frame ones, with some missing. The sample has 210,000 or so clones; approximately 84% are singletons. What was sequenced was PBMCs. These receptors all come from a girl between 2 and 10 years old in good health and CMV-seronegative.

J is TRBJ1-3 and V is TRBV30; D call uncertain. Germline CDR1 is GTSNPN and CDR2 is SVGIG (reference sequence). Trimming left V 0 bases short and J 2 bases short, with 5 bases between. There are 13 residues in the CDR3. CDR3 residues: CAWSVHTGNTIYF. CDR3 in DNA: TGTGCCTGGAGTGTCCACACTGGAAACACCATATATTTT.

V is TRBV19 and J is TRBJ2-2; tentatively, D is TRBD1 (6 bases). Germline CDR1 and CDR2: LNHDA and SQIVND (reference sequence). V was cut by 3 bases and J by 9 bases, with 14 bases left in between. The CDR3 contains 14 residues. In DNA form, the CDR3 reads TGTGCCAGTAGTATTGACCCCAGGGGAAGGGAGCTGTTTTTT. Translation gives CASSIDPRGRELFF.

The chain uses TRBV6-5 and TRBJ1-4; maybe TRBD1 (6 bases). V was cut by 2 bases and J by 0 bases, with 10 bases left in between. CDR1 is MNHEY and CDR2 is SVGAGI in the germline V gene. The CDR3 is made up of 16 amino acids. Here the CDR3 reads CASSYGTTATNEKLFF. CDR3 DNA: TGTGCCAGCAGTTACGGGACAACTGCAACTAATGAAAAACTGTTTTTT.

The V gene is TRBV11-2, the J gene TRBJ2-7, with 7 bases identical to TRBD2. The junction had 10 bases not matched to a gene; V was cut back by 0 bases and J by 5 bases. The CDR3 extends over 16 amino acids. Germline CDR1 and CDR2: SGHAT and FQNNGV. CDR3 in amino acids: CASSLDRGGVVHEQYF. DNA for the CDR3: TGTGCCAGCAGCTTAGATCGGGGAGGGGTGGTACACGAGCAGTACTTC.

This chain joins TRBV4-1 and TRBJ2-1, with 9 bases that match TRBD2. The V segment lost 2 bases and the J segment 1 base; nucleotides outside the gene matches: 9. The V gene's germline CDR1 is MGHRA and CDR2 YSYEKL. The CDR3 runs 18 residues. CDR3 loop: CASSQPTSGYPSYNEQFF. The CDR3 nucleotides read TGCGCCAGCAGCCAACCGACTAGCGGTTACCCATCCTACAATGAGCAGTTCTTC.

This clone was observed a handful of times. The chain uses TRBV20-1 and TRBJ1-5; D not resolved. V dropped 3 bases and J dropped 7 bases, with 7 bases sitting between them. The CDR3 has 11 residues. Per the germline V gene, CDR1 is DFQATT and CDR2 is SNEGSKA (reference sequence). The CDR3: CSARAGQPQHF. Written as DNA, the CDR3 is TGCAGTGCTAGGGCAGGACAGCCCCAGCATTTT.

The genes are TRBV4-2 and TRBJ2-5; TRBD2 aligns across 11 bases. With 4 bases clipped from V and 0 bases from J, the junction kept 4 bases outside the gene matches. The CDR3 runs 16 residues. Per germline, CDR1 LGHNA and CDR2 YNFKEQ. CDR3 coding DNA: TGTGCCAGCAGCCCGAGACTAGCGGGGTACCAAGAGACCCAGTACTTC. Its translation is CASSPRLAGYQETQYF.

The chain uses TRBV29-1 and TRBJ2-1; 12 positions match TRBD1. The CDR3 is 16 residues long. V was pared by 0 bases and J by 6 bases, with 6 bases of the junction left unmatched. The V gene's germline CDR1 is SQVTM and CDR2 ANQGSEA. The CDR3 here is CSVEDRDRGPVNEQFF. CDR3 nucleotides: TGCAGCGTTGAAGATCGGGACAGGGGGCCGGTCAATGAGCAGTTCTTC.

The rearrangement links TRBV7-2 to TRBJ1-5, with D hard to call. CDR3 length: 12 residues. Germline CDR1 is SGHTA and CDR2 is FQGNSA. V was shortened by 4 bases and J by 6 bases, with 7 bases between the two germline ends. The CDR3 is CASSSSGQPQHF. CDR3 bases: TGTGCCAGCAGCTCATCAGGTCAGCCCCAGCATTTT.

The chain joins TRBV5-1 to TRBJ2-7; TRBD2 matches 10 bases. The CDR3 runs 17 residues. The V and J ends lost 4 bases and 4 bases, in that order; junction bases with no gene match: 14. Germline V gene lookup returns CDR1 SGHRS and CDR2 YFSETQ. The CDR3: CASSRGGISGGSYEQYF. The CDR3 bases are TGCGCCAGCAGCCGGGGCGGCATTAGCGGGGGGTCTTACGAGCAGTACTTC.

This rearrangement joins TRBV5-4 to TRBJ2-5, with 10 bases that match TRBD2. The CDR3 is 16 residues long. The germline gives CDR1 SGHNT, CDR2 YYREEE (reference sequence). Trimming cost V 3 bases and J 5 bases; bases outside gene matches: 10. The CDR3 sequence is CASSSATQRGGETQYF. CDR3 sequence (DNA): TGTGCCAGCAGCTCCGCCACCCAGCGGGGGGGGGAGACCCAGTACTTC.

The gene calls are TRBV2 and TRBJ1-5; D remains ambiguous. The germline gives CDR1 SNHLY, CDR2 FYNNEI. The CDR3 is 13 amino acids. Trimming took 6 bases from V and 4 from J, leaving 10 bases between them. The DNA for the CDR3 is TGTGCCAGCAGGGAGACGGGAAATCAGCCCCAGCATTTT. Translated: CASRETGNQPQHF.

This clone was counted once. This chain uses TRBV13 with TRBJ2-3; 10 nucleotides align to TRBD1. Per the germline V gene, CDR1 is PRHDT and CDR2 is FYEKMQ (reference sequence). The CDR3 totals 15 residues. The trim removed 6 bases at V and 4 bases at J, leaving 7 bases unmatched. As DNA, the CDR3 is TGTGCCAGCAGACGGACAGGGGGGGGCGCAGATACGCAGTATTTT. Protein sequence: CASRRTGGGADTQYF.

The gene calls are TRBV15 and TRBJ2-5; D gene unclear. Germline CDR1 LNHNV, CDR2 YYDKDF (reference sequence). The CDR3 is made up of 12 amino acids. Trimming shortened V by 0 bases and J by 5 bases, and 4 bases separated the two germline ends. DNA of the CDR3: TGTGCCACCAGCAGAGATATCGAGACCCAGTACTTC. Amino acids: CATSRDIETQYF.

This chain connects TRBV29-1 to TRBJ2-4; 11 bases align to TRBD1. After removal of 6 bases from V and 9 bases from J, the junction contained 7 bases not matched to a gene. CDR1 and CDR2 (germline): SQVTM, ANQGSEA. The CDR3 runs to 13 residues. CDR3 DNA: TGCAGCGTACAGGACAGGGGGCAAGGCATTCAGTACTTC. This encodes CSVQDRGQGIQYF.

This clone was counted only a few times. The CDR3 loop is CASSYAGTGVNYGYTF. The CDR3 DNA is TGTGCCAGCAGTTACGCAGGGACAGGGGTTAACTATGGCTACACCTTC. The chain combines TRBV6-5 with TRBJ1-2; 10 bases agree with TRBD1. The V segment lost 2 bases and the J segment 1 base; nucleotides outside the gene matches: 4. This CDR3 has 16 residues. The germline V gene encodes CDR1 MNHEY and CDR2 SVGAGI.

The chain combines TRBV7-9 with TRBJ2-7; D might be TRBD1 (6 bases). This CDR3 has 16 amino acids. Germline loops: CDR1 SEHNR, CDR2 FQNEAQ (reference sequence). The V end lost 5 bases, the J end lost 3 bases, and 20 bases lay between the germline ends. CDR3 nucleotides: TGTGCCAGCAGCCCCCCCGGGACAAAGAAAAGCTACGAGCAGTACTTC. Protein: CASSPPGTKKSYEQYF. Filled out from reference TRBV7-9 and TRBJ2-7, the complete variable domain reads DTGVSQNPRHKITKRGQNVTFRCDPISEHNRLYWYRQTLGQGPEFLTYFQNEAQLEKSRLLSDRFSAERPKGSFSTLEIQRTEQGDSAMYLCASSPPGTKKSYEQYFGPGTRLTVT.

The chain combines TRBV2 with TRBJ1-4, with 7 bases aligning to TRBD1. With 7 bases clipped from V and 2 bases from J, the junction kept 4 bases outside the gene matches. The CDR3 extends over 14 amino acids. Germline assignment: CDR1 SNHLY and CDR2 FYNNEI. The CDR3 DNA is TGTGCCAGCATTAGGGGGCCGACTAATGAAAAACTGTTTTTT. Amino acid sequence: CASIRGPTNEKLFF.

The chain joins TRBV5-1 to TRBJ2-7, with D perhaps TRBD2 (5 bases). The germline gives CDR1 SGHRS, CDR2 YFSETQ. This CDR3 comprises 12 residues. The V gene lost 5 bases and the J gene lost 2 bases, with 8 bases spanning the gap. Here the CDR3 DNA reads TGCGCCAGCAGTGCGGGTACCTACGAGCAGTACTTC. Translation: CASSAGTYEQYF.

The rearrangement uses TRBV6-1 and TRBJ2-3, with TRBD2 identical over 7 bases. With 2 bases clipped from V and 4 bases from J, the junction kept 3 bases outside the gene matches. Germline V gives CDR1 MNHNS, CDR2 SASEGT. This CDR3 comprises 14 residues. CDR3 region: CASSEHGGADTQYF. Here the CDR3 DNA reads TGTGCCAGCAGTGAACATGGGGGGGCAGATACGCAGTATTTT.

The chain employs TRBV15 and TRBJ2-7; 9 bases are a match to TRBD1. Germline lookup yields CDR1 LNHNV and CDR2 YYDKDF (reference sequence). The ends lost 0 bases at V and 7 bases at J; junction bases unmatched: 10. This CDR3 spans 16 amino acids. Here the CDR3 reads CATSRDSRDREREQYF. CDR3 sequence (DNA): TGTGCCACCAGCAGAGATTCCAGGGACAGGGAACGTGAGCAGTACTTC.